The subject of this entry is one TCR beta chain. Its antigen is unknown. The CDR3 has 16 amino acids. V was cut by 5 bases and J by 0 bases, with 14 bases left in between. The V gene's germline CDR1 is SGHVS and CDR2 FNYEAQ. This sample was included in a study of T cell responses to AZD1222 COVID-19 vaccine. Study conclusions and caveats: Most donors were white British, females outnumbered males, and clonal diversity was possibly underestimated.

Clones were read by immunoSEQ multiplex PCR, and TCRdb kept only the in-frame ones, dropping some. The sample lists 180,000 or so clones, over 85% occurring once. The input for sequencing was peripheral blood, taken 28 days after the second dose of the MenACWY control vaccine. The gene calls are TRBV7-6 and TRBJ2-1; the D call may be TRBD1 or TRBD2 (7 bases each). This receptor was identified in an adult who received the MenACWY meningococcal vaccine as a control. CDR3 region: CASSQGGRYSYNEQFF. DNA for the CDR3: TGTGCCAGCAGCCAGGGGGGGCGGTACTCCTACAATGAGCAGTTCTTC. Full variable domain (remainder filled in from reference TRBV7-6 and TRBJ2-1): GAGVSQSPRYKVTKRGQDVALRCDPISGHVSLYWYRQALGQGPEFLTYFNYEAQQDKSGLPNDRFSAERPEGSISTLTIQRTEQRDSAMYRCASSQGGRYSYNEQFFGPGTRLTVL.